Following are 3 T cell receptor beta chains from one sample sequenced in a study of blood T cell repertoires in COVID-19. The protocol was immunoSEQ multiplex PCR, while the TCRdb copy is restricted to in-frame clones and leaves out a portion. The profile covers more than 300,000 clones, with more than 75% appearing a single time and around 1.5% taken by the ten largest. Sequencing was done on a sample of peripheral blood. Receptor source: a woman aged 50 to 65 with acute or convalescent COVID-19.

As to this clone: Other nucleotide sequences in the sample specify the same CDR3. The chain is built from TRBV5-1 and TRBJ1-5; 10 bases map to TRBD1. The CDR3 consists of 15 residues. J was trimmed by 7 bases and V by 4 bases; bases with no gene match: 8. The germline gives CDR1 SGHRS, CDR2 YFSETQ. The CDR3 coding sequence is TGCGCCAGCAGCCCAAGGACAGGGGGAGACCAGCCCCAGCATTTT. Translating gives CASSPRTGGDQPQHF.

The chain is built from TRBV3-1 (or the pseudogene TRBV3-2) and TRBJ1-2; the D gene is possibly TRBD1 (5 bases). V was cut by 3 bases and J by 0 bases, with 17 bases left in between. Germline V gene sequence: CDR1 LGHDT, CDR2 YNNKEL (reference sequence). The CDR3 sequence is 17 residues long. The CDR3 here is CASSQSDSNQANYGYTF. Written as DNA, the CDR3 is TGTGCCAGCAGCCAGTCTGACAGTAACCAAGCTAACTATGGCTACACCTTC.

This CDR3 is CASSLVSDEQFF. CDR3 in DNA: TGTGCCAGCAGCTTAGTTTCGGATGAGCAGTTCTTC. The chain carries TRBV7-3 and TRBJ2-1; D remains unclear. This CDR3 contains 12 residues. CDR1 is SGHTA, CDR2 FQGTGA, per germline. The V gene lost 2 bases and the J gene lost 8 bases, with 7 bases spanning the gap.